This TCR beta chain is drawn from a study of beta chain features in type 1 diabetes. About the research overall: Sorted cell examination encompassed approximately 110 million cells across all samples.

Remarks on this clone: Antigen: not known.

Germline V lookup: CDR1 SQVTM, CDR2 ANQGSEA. Trimming took 7 bases from V and 8 from J, leaving 17 bases between them. CDR3 length: 12 residues. Expressed TCRB transcripts got sequenced, as all isolated RNA was reverse transcribed. TCRdb keeps only in-frame clones here, not all; method: immunoSEQ multiplex PCR. The sample holds approximately 160,000 clones, more than 60% seen once. Study-wide results and caveats: Significant though moderate, a shortening of TCRB CDR3s appeared in all four CD4+ subsets of Type 1 diabetes patients. In patients and controls equally, PCR might favor templates that are shorter. More deletions and fewer insertions at VDJ junctions were seen in type 1 diabetes patients.

CD45RO/CCR7/CD25/CD127/CD95/CD27 sorting isolated CD4+ naive, central memory, regulatory and stem cell-like memory cells. Source material: naive CD4+ T cells from blood. The receptor was isolated from a man aged 25 to 40 with type 1 diabetes. The V gene is TRBV29-1, the J gene TRBJ1-1; possibly TRBD1 for D (6 bases). The CDR3 is CSALRGGSEAFF. The CDR3 DNA reads TGCAGCGCCCTCCGAGGGGGATCAGAAGCTTTCTTT.